This T cell receptor beta chain was recorded in a study of blood T cell repertoires in COVID-19. Whole-study context: Samples taken during acute and convalescent COVID-19 were collected in the United States, Italy and Spain. T cells, B-cell-depleted T cells, or PBMCs supplied cDNA or gDNA.

From germline, CDR1 is ENHRY and CDR2 SYGVKD. Trimming took off 3 bases at V and 6 bases at J, with 8 bases between the two ends. The CDR3 runs to 12 residues. Original analysis: Quantification of nucleated cells was approximated via reference gene primer amplification. Profiling relied on immunoSEQ multiplex PCR, and the TCRdb table lists in-frame clones only, not all of them. V and J calls and clone size come straight from that table; D and trimming were deduced from the DNA. The table lists roughly 250,000 clones, approximately 83% of them singletons. The receptor was derived from a woman in her forties or fifties with acute or convalescent COVID-19. Sequencing was performed on peripheral blood. This rearrangement joins TRBV10-3 to TRBJ1-1; perhaps TRBD1 as D (6 bases). Here the CDR3 reads CAISDGQSEAFF. The CDR3 bases are TGTGCCATCAGTGACGGACAGTCTGAAGCTTTCTTT.